The present TCR beta chain was sequenced within a study of tumor-infiltrating lymphocytes in primary liver carcinoma. The CDR3 spans 15 residues. Trimming took 5 bases from V and 9 from J; bases not matched to a gene: 10. Germline V gene data show CDR1 as MNHNS and CDR2 as SASEGT. Reverse transcription of 500 ng total RNA with a constant-region primer produced TCR beta cDNA. Three nested multiplex PCR rounds, a slightly modified ARM-PCR method, built the TCR beta libraries. TRBV1-TRBV30 forward primers paired with a C-beta reverse primer were used in the first two PCR rounds, which ran 9 to 10 cycles each. MiXCR was run by TCRdb on the multiplex PCR reads, yielding one entry per CDR3 protein. This repertoire shows approximately 110,000 distinct CDR3 sequences, approximately 70% found once; its top ten account for 7% to 10%. Concerning this clonotype: A much larger clone lies one base from this, so it may be a read error.

The tissue used was unsorted bulk material of about 19-33 mg. RNA and DNA were co-extracted from it with the AllPrep DNA/RNA mini kit. This receptor was identified in a woman aged 55-75 years with primary liver carcinoma and hepatitis B virus infection. Sequencing was performed on liver tumor tissue from sampling region 1. The subset: tumor region T1, superior pole. The V call is TRBV6-1, the J call TRBJ2-1, with 10 bases aligning to TRBD2. As DNA, the CDR3 is TGTGCCAGCAGTCAGTTGGCTAGCGGGAGTCCTGAGCAGTTCTTC. It translates to CASSQLASGSPEQFF.